Below, one T cell receptor beta chain is given with its context. Germline V CDR1 and CDR2: MDHEN, SYDVKM. V was pared by 3 bases and J by 4 bases, with 2 bases of the junction left unmatched. There are 14 residues in the CDR3. Assay: immunoSEQ multiplex PCR; the TCRdb copy retains only in-frame clones and omits some. The table lists about 260,000 clones, approximately 86% of them singletons, with more than 4.5% in the top ten. The record originates from a study of blood T cell repertoires in COVID-19. Across the whole study: PBMCs, B-cell-depleted T cells, or T cells were the source of the cDNA or gDNA that made up the material.

The chain has TRBV28 and TRBJ2-5; 10 nucleotides line up with TRBD2. The sequence derives from a woman aged 55-70 years with COVID-19, enrolled during active disease. The sequenced sample was peripheral blood. The CDR3 region is CASSLLAGVETQYF. CDR3 nucleotides: TGTGCCAGCAGTTTGCTAGCGGGAGTAGAGACCCAGTACTTC.